A single T cell receptor beta chain is shown here with its context. Its specificity is unknown. Some clones are missing from TCRdb's copy, which holds only in-frame ones; the method was immunoSEQ multiplex PCR. The table has 91,000 or so clones, 85% to 90% seen once. The source of the sample is a study of identifying expanded T cells in peripheral blood. Regarding the study as a whole: Across healthy donors, higher total template counts meant significantly greater approximately two-week count variance. About 1.2 clones differed between technical replicates, versus roughly 16 and 20 over time.

The CDR3 totals 13 residues. Trimming pared 4 bases from V and 7 bases from J, leaving 13 bases between. The germline gives CDR1 MNHEY, CDR2 SMNVEV (reference sequence). This sequence joins TRBV27 and TRBJ1-1, with a tentative D call TRBD1 (5 bases). The clonotype was recovered from a person aged 18-69 years in good health. What was sequenced was blood. DNA for the CDR3: TGTGCCAGCAGTTCCCAAGGCGGGGGTGAAGCTTTCTTT. Amino acids: CASSSQGGGEAFF.